The entry below describes one T cell receptor beta chain. The antigen remains undetermined. These data belong to a study of beta chain features in type 1 diabetes. There are 14 residues in the CDR3. CDR1 and CDR2 (germline): MDHEN, SYDVKM. The V segment lost 6 bases and the J segment 4 bases; nucleotides outside the gene matches: 8. Reverse transcription of all isolated RNA meant that expressed TCRB transcripts were sequenced. Sequenced by immunoSEQ multiplex PCR; TCRdb stores in-frame clones only, minus some. The repertoire has a few hundred thousand clones, 9.6% of them found once; the top ten carry about 0.64%. Study-level findings and limits: Naive, central memory and Treg TCRB repertoires appeared more alike in patients than in healthy donors. For Type 1 diabetes patients, all four CD4+ subsets carried TCRB CDR3s that were moderately but significantly shorter.

This clonotype originated in a man younger than 45 with type 1 diabetes. Sequencing used central memory CD4+ T cells from blood. This sequence joins TRBV28 and TRBJ2-7, with 8 bases that match TRBD1. CDR3 coding DNA: TGTGCCAGCAGAAACCCAGGGGGCAGGTACGAGCAGTACTTC. Translating it yields CASRNPGGRYEQYF. Full variable domain (remainder filled in from reference TRBV28 and TRBJ2-7): DVKVTQSSRYLVKRTGEKVFLECVQDMDHENMFWYRQDPGLGLRLIYFSYDVKMKEKGDIPEGYSVSREKKERFSLILESASTNQTSMYLCASRNPGGRYEQYFGPGTRLTVT.